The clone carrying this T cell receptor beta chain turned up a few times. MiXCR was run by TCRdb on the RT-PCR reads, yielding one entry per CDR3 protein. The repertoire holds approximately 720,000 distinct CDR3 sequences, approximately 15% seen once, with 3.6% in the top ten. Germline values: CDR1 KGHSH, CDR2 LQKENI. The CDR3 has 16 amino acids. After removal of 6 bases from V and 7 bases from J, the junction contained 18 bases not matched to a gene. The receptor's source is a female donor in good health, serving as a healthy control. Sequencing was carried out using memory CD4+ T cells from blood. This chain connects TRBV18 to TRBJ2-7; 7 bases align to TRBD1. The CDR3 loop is CASSPNTGVPPSEQYF. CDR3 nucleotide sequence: TGTGCCAGCTCCCCTAATACAGGGGTCCCGCCCTCAGAGCAGTACTTC.